The 30 T cell receptor beta chains below come from one sample, sequenced in a study of blood T cells in healthy people across ages. A second PCR of 7 to 11 cycles used a sample-barcoded 5' primer and a J-beta primer mix. From the 5' RACE reads, TCRdb called clonotypes with MiXCR, one entry per CDR3 protein. The sample includes around 900,000 distinct CDR3 sequences, 45% to 60% of them seen just once. The material sequenced was blood. The receptors here all came from a woman aged 60-75 years in good health.

The genes are TRBV5-6 and TRBJ2-7; D not resolved. CDR1 is SGHDT and CDR2 is YYEEEE in the germline V gene. Trimming shortened V by 4 bases and J by 5 bases, and 10 bases separated the two germline ends. CDR3 length: 12 amino acids. The CDR3 bases are TGTGCCAGCAGCCTCAATTTCCACGAGCAGTACTTC. It is translated as CASSLNFHEQYF.

The chain combines TRBV11-2 with TRBJ2-6; 7 bases map to TRBD2. Losses at the gene ends were 2 bases for V and 0 bases for J; bases not matched to a gene: 13. The length of the CDR3 is 20 residues. From germline, CDR1 is SGHAT and CDR2 FQNNGV. The CDR3: CASSLLGGGSHLSGANVLTF. In nucleotides, the CDR3 is TGTGCCAGCAGCTTACTGGGGGGGGGTTCCCATCTCTCTGGGGCCAACGTCCTGACTTTC. Supplemented by reference TRBV11-2 and TRBJ2-6, the full variable domain reads EAGVAQSPRYKIIEKRQSVAFWCNPISGHATLYWYQQILGQGPKLLIQFQNNGVVDDSQLPKDRFSAERLKGVDSTLKIQPAKLEDSAVYLCASSLLGGGSHLSGANVLTFGAGSRLTVL.

In this sample, this clonotype turned up a few times. The J gene is TRBJ2-1, the V gene TRBV6-2 or TRBV6-3; D not resolved. Germline loops: CDR1 MNHEY, CDR2 SVGEGT. Trimming shortened V by 2 bases and J by 8 bases, and 7 bases separated the two germline ends. The CDR3 totals 12 residues. The CDR3 loop is CASSYKSHEQFF. In nucleotides, the CDR3 is TGTGCCAGCAGTTACAAGTCCCATGAGCAGTTCTTC.

Concerning this clonotype itself: Germline and junction disagree at one end, which may indicate a read error. This rearrangement joins TRBV29-1 to TRBJ2-7, with 7 nucleotides matching TRBD2. Germline V lookup: CDR1 SQVTM, CDR2 ANQGSEA. The length of the CDR3 is 14 residues. The CDR3 DNA is TGCAGCGTTAAAGATCCGGGAGGTACCTACGAGCAGTACTTC. Its translation is CSVKDPGGTYEQYF.

The rearrangement links TRBV4-2 to TRBJ2-1; 9 bases align to TRBD2. In germline, CDR1 is LGHNA, CDR2 YNFKEQ. There are 19 residues in the CDR3. V was clipped by 4 bases and J by 2 bases; unmatched bases: 15. CDR3 in DNA: TGTGCCAGCAGCCCAAGACAGGGCTATGCTAGCGGGACCTACAATGAGCAGTTCTTC. Protein sequence: CASSPRQGYASGTYNEQFF.

The chain has TRBV20-1 and TRBJ2-7; no reliable D call. Looked up from germline, CDR1 is DFQATT and CDR2 is SNEGSKA (reference sequence). V was pared by 3 bases and J by 2 bases, with 8 bases between. The CDR3 runs 12 residues. The CDR3 is CSASLSPYEQYF. CDR3 DNA: TGCAGTGCTAGTTTATCGCCCTACGAGCAGTACTTC.

The chain uses TRBV29-1 and TRBJ2-5; D is possibly TRBD2 (6 bases). This CDR3 has 16 amino acids. Trimming left V 3 bases short and J 1 base short, with 18 bases between. The V gene's germline CDR1 is SQVTM and CDR2 ANQGSEA. The chain's CDR3 is CSVDGARKGGQETQYF. The CDR3 DNA is TGCAGCGTTGATGGGGCTAGAAAGGGAGGCCAAGAGACCCAGTACTTC.

As DNA, the CDR3 is TGTGCCAGTCAATCCGACAGGAGCCGACGGCAGTACTTC. As protein: CASQSDRSRRQYF. The rearrangement joins TRBV6-5 to TRBJ2-7; D may be TRBD1 (6 bases). Per germline, CDR1 MNHEY and CDR2 SVGAGI. Trimming shortened V by 9 bases and J by 9 bases, and 21 bases separated the two germline ends. This CDR3 has 13 residues.

The chain combines TRBV5-1 with TRBJ1-1; D is undetermined. This CDR3 is built from 15 residues. The V end lost 1 base, the J end lost 3 bases, and 13 bases lay between the germline ends. Germline-derived CDR1 and CDR2 are SGHRS and YFSETQ. The DNA for the CDR3 is TGCGCCAGCAGCTTGAGTAGCACCTTGGACACTGAAGCTTTCTTT. Translating it yields CASSLSSTLDTEAFF.

This chain joins TRBV27 and TRBJ2-7, with 8 bases fitting TRBD1. The length of the CDR3 is 13 residues. V gave up 7 bases and J gave up 3 bases; unmatched junction bases: 5. Germline CDR1 is MNHEY and CDR2 is SMNVEV (reference sequence). CDR3 DNA: TGTGCCAGCATCCCCGGACAGGGCTACGAGCAGTACTTC. Protein: CASIPGQGYEQYF.

The chain has TRBV18 and TRBJ2-1, with a weak D call TRBD1 (6 bases). The CDR3 totals 15 residues. V dropped 5 bases and J dropped 3 bases, with 14 bases sitting between them. Germline V CDR1 and CDR2: KGHSH, LQKENI. DNA for the CDR3: TGTGCCAGCTCAATCGGGCAGGGGAGCTACAATGAGCAGTTCTTC. Protein sequence: CASSIGQGSYNEQFF.

J is TRBJ2-3 and V is TRBV6-1; TRBD2 matches 14 bases. Germline V gene sequence: CDR1 MNHNS, CDR2 SASEGT. V lost 11 bases to trimming and J lost 4 bases; unmatched junction nucleotides: 5. The CDR3 consists of 14 residues. In DNA, the CDR3 is TGTGCCTTGGGGACTAGCGGGAGTGCAGATACGCAGTATTTT. It encodes CALGTSGSADTQYF.

V gene TRBV12-3 or TRBV12-4 combines with J gene TRBJ1-4, with D unclear. The CDR3 length is 14 residues. The germline V and J ends were trimmed by 8 bases and 8 bases, with 18 bases remaining between them. Here the CDR3 DNA reads TGTGCCAGCCTTAATGCCGGGGTACGGGAAAAACTGTTTTTT. This gives the protein CASLNAGVREKLFF.

This clonotype has only a few counts. The rearrangement joins TRBV7-2 to TRBJ2-2, with D uncertain. The CDR3 spans 16 residues. Trimming removed 1 base at V and 2 bases at J, with 11 bases between. Germline-derived CDR1 and CDR2 are SGHTA and FQGNSA. CDR3 DNA sequence: TGTGCCAGCAGCTTAGATATTTTTGATAACACCGGGGAGCTGTTTTTT. The encoded protein is CASSLDIFDNTGELFF.

This clonotype came up a few times. V gene TRBV20-1 combines with J gene TRBJ1-5, with 7 bases aligning to TRBD1. J was trimmed by 7 bases and V by 4 bases; bases with no gene match: 7. CDR3 length: 13 amino acids. Per germline, CDR1 DFQATT and CDR2 SNEGSKA (reference sequence). As DNA, the CDR3 is TGCAGTGCTAACAGGGACAGTCGGCAGCCCCAGCATTTT. As protein: CSANRDSRQPQHF.

This chain joins TRBV20-1 and TRBJ2-1; the D is unclear. The J call may be wrong; the DNA end is better matched by TRBJ2-7. This CDR3 has 14 amino acids. Germline V gene lookup returns CDR1 DFQATT and CDR2 SNEGSKA (reference sequence). Here the CDR3 DNA reads TGCAGTGCTAAGACCGGCCGGTCCTACAATGAGCAGTACTTC. The encoded protein is CSAKTGRSYNEQYF.

The V call is TRBV20-1, the J call TRBJ2-4, with D perhaps matching TRBD2 (7 bases). Germline V gene data show CDR1 as DFQATT and CDR2 as SNEGSKA (reference sequence). There are 15 residues in the CDR3. Trimming removed 1 base from V and 6 bases from J, with 16 bases in between. The CDR3 DNA follows: TGCAGTGCTAGAGGAGGGGGGAGGGGGTTAAACATTCAGTACTTC. Translating gives CSARGGGRGLNIQYF.

The table lists this clonotype with many counts. The J gene is TRBJ2-5, the V gene TRBV7-2; possibly TRBD2 for D (5 bases). Germline V gene lookup returns CDR1 SGHTA and CDR2 FQGNSA. The CDR3 is 14 amino acids. Trimming left V 5 bases short and J 1 base short, with 11 bases between. Here the CDR3 DNA reads TGTGCCAGCAGCCCCCGACGGGGCCAAGAGACCCAGTACTTC. Translating gives CASSPRRGQETQYF.

This sequence joins TRBV6-5 and TRBJ2-3; D is unresolved. In germline, CDR1 is MNHEY, CDR2 SVGAGI. This CDR3 contains 19 residues. V was clipped by 0 bases and J by 2 bases, with 21 bases between them. DNA of the CDR3: TGTGCCAGCAGTTACTCGAAAATAGCACGAACGGTGCACACAGATACGCAGTATTTT. Its translation: CASSYSKIARTVHTDTQYF.

The V call is TRBV28, the J call TRBJ2-1; D remains ambiguous. The J call may be faulty, since TRBJ2-7 better matches the DNA end. Germline CDR1 is MDHEN and CDR2 is SYDVKM. This CDR3 has 14 residues. DNA for the CDR3: TGTGCCAGCAGTTTCCAGCGCGCTTACAATGAGCAGTACTTC. This translates into CASSFQRAYNEQYF.

V is TRBV29-1 and J is TRBJ2-1, with 11 bases identical to TRBD2. Trimming cost V 8 bases and J 7 bases; bases outside gene matches: 7. The CDR3 contains 13 residues. Germline-derived CDR1 and CDR2 are SQVTM and ANQGSEA. The CDR3 protein is CSIPSGRMNEQFF. In DNA form, the CDR3 reads TGCAGCATTCCTAGCGGGAGGATGAATGAGCAGTTCTTC.

The chain combines TRBV7-2 with TRBJ2-5, with unresolved D. The J call is uncertain, as TRBJ2-7 better fits the DNA end. Germline V gene data show CDR1 as SGHTA and CDR2 as FQGNSA. The CDR3 loop spans 13 amino acids. This CDR3 is CASSLGPTSEQYF. Written as DNA, the CDR3 is TGTGCCAGCAGCTTAGGCCCTACGAGCGAGCAGTACTTC.

The chain has TRBV13 and TRBJ2-7, with TRBD2 as a possible D gene (5 bases). Germline V gives CDR1 PRHDT, CDR2 FYEKMQ (reference sequence). This CDR3 is built from 15 residues. Deletions cut 7 bases from V and 4 bases from J, with 20 bases between. The CDR3 sequence: CASTLRGSLMYEQYF. In nucleotides, the CDR3 is TGTGCCAGCACACTTCGGGGAAGTCTTATGTACGAGCAGTACTTC.

V and J are TRBV5-1 and TRBJ2-3; TRBD2 might be the D (6 bases). V lost 4 bases and J lost 1, with 10 bases in between. From germline, CDR1 is SGHRS and CDR2 YFSETQ. CDR3 size: 14 residues. The CDR3: CASSIERGTDTQYF. For the CDR3, the DNA is TGCGCCAGCAGCATTGAGCGGGGCACAGATACGCAGTATTTT. The variable domain in full, completed from reference TRBV5-1 and TRBJ2-3, reads KAGVTQTPRYLIKTRGQQVTLSCSPISGHRSVSWYQQTPGQGLQFLFEYFSETQRNKGNFPGRFSGRQFSNSRSEMNVSTLELGDSALYLCASSIERGTDTQYFGPGTRLTVL.

The chain is built from TRBV13 and TRBJ2-3; the D is unclear. V shed 6 bases and J shed 4 bases, with 14 bases lying between them. Germline assignment: CDR1 PRHDT and CDR2 FYEKMQ (reference sequence). CDR3 length: 14 amino acids. The CDR3 here is CASSPRVRADTQYF. The CDR3 DNA reads as TGTGCCAGCAGTCCAAGGGTAAGGGCAGATACGCAGTATTTT.

CDR3 bases: TGCAGTGCTAGAGGTCTAGCGGGACTCGATGAGCAGTTCTTC. Translation gives CSARGLAGLDEQFF. The chain is built from TRBV20-1 and TRBJ2-1; 9 bases are a match to TRBD2. J lost 8 bases, V lost 1 base, and 6 bases had no gene match. Germline-derived CDR1 and CDR2 are DFQATT and SNEGSKA (reference sequence). The CDR3 runs 14 residues.

The rearrangement links TRBV10-2 to TRBJ1-6; D call uncertain. The V gene's germline CDR1 is WSHSY and CDR2 SAAADI. The ends were cut back, 2 bases at V and 6 bases at J, with 8 bases in the middle. The CDR3 extends over 14 amino acids. The CDR3 loop is CASSEVWGNSPLHF. The DNA of the CDR3 is TGCGCCAGCAGTGAGGTGTGGGGTAATTCACCCCTCCACTTT.

This clonotype was detected a few times. This chain links TRBV20-1 with TRBJ2-4; D gene ambiguous. Germline V gives CDR1 DFQATT, CDR2 SNEGSKA (reference sequence). The V end lost 6 bases, the J end lost 0 bases, and 15 bases lay between the germline ends. The CDR3 totals 15 residues. CDR3 loop: CSAPEMELAKNIQYF. The CDR3 nucleotides read TGCAGTGCCCCCGAGATGGAGTTAGCCAAAAACATTCAGTACTTC.

DNA for the CDR3: TGTGCCAGCGAGGGGGGAAGGGACGAGCAGTACTTC. Translating it yields CASEGGRDEQYF. This chain uses TRBV28 with TRBJ2-7; D may match TRBD1 or TRBD2 (6 bases each). This CDR3 has 12 amino acids. V lost 8 bases, J lost 5 bases, and 13 bases lay in between. Germline assignment: CDR1 MDHEN and CDR2 SYDVKM.

This clonotype was counted a few times. This chain uses TRBV18 with TRBJ1-2; TRBD1 matches at 7 bases. V dropped 3 bases and J dropped 3; count of bases not matched to a gene: 10. In germline, CDR1 is KGHSH, CDR2 LQKENI. The CDR3 is made up of 16 amino acids. The CDR3 DNA follows: TGTGCCAGCTCACCGCCAGCAGGGACAGTCGACTATGGCTACACCTTC. Its protein product is CASSPPAGTVDYGYTF.